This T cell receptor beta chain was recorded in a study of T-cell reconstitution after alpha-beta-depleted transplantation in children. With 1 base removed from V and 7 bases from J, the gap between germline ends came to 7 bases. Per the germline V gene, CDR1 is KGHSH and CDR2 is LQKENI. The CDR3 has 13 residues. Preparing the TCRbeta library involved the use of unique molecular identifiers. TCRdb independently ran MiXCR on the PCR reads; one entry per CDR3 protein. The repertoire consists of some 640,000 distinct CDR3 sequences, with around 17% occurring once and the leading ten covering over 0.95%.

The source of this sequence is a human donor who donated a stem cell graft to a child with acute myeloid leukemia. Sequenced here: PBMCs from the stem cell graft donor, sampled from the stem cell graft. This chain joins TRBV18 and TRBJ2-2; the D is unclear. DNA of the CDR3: TGTGCCAGCTCACCACGGTCGAACGGGGAGCTGTTTTTT. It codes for CASSPRSNGELFF.